The clone carrying this T cell receptor (beta chain) was found once. This specimen belongs to a study of control samples from healthy donors and cancer patients. Assay used: immunoSEQ multiplex PCR; TCRdb lists only in-frame clones, some missing. The table records tens of thousands of clones, 91% of them present only once. CDR1 and CDR2 (germline): LGHNA, YNFKEQ. CDR3 size: 15 residues. Trimming pared 0 bases from V and 1 base from J, leaving 9 bases between. The sequence was obtained from a middle-aged man in good health. The rearrangement joins TRBV4-2 to TRBJ1-1; D gene uncertain. Sequenced sample: blood. The CDR3 sequence: CASSQEVTWNTEAFF. CDR3 nucleotides: TGTGCCAGCAGCCAAGAGGTAACCTGGAACACTGAAGCTTTCTTT.